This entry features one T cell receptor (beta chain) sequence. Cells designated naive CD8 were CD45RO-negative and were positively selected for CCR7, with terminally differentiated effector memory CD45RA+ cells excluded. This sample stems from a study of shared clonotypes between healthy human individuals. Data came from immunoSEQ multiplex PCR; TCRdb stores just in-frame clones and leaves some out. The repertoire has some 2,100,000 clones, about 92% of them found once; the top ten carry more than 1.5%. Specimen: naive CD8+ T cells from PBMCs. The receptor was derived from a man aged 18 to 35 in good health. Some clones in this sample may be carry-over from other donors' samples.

The CDR3 coding sequence is TGTGCCAGCAGGAGGCAGGGGAGAGAGACCCAGTACTTC. Amino acid sequence: CASRRQGRETQYF. This chain links TRBV28 with TRBJ2-5; possibly TRBD1 for D (6 bases). CDR1 is MDHEN, CDR2 SYDVKM, per germline. Deletions cut 6 bases from V and 4 bases from J, with 12 bases between. The length of the CDR3 is 13 residues.